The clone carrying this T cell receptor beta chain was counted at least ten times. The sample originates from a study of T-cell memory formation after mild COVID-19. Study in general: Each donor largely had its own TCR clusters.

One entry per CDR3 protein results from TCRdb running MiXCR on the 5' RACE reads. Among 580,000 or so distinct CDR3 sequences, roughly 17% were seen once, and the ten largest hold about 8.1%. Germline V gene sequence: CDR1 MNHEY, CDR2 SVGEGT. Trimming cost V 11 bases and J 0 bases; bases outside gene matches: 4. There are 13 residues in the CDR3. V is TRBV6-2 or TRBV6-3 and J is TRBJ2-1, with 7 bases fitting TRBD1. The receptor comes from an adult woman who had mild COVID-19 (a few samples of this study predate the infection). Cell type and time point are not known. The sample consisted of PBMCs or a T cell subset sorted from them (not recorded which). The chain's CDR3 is CACRDSSYNEQFF. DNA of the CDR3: TGTGCCTGCCGGGACAGCTCCTACAATGAGCAGTTCTTC.